This T cell receptor (beta chain) is drawn from a study of OX40 agonist ivuxolimab in advanced cancers. Broader study findings: Low normalized T-cell clonal expansion was additionally recorded for some nonresponders. Among the lowest peripheral clonal expansion occurred in 0.1-3.0 mg/kg partial responders. Expanded clones were, on average, more numerous in CD8+ T cells than in CD4+.

On this clone itself: Its specificity is unknown.

Per the germline V gene, CDR1 is MDHEN and CDR2 is SYDVKM. Deletions cut 6 bases from V and 13 bases from J, with 25 bases between. CDR3 length: 14 amino acids. Produced via immunoSEQ multiplex PCR; TCRdb's table is partial and in-frame only. This table has tens of thousands of clones, 75% to 90% appearing once. This clonotype was sampled from an adult with an advanced solid tumor such as melanoma, head and neck, liver or kidney cancer. The chain has TRBV28 and TRBJ2-7; D may be TRBD1 (5 bases). The starting material was CD4+ or CD8+ T cells sorted from blood, obtained in a trial of the OX40 agonist ivuxolimab. This chain's CDR3 is CASSPSTARQSSYF. In nucleotides, the CDR3 is TGTGCCAGCAGCCCTTCAACGGCCAGACAGAGTTCATACTTC.